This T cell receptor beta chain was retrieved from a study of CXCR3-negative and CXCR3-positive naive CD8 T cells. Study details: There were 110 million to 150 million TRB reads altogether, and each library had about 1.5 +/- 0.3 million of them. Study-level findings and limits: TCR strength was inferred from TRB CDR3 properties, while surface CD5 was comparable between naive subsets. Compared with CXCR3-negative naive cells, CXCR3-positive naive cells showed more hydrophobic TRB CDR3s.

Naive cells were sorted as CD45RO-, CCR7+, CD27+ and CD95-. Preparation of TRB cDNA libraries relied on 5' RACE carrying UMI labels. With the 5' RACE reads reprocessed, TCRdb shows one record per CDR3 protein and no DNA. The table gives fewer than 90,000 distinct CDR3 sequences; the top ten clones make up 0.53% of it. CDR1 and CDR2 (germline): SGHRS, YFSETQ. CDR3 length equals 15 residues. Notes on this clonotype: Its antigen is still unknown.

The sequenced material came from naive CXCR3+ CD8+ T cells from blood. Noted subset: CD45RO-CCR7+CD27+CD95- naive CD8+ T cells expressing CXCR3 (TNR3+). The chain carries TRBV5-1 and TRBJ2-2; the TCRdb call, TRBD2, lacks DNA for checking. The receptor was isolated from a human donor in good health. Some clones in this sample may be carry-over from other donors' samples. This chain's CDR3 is CASSLSSGNTGELFF. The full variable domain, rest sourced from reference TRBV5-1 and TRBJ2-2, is KAGVTQTPRYLIKTRGQQVTLSCSPISGHRSVSWYQQTPGQGLQFLFEYFSETQRNKGNFPGRFSGRQFSNSRSEMNVSTLELGDSALYLCASSLSSGNTGELFFGEGSRLTVL.